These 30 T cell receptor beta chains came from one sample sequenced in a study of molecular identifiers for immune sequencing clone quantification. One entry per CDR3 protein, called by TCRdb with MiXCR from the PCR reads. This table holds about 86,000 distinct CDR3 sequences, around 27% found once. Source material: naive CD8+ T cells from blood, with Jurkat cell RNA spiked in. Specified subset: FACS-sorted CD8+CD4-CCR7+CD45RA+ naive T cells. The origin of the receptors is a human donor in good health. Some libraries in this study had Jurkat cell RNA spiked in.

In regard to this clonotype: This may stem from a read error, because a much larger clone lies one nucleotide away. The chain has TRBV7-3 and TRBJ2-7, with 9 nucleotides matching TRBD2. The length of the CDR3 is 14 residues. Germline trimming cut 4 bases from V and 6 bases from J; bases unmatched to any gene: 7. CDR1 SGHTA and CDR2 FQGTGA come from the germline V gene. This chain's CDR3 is CASSSGTSFAEQYF. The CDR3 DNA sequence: TGTGCCAGCAGCTCCGGGACTAGCTTCGCCGAGCAGTACTTC.

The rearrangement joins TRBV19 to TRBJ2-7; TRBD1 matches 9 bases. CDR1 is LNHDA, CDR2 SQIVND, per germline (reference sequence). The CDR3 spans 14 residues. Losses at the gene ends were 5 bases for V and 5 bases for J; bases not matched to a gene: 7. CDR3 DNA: TGTGCCAGTAGTCCCGGGACAGGGATCAACGAGCAGTACTTC. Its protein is CASSPGTGINEQYF.

DNA of the CDR3: TGCGCCAGCAGCCCAAGCGGGAGTATATCCGATATCATTATCGGGTTTGCAGATACGCAGTATTTT. Amino acids: CASSPSGSISDIIIGFADTQYF. The chain links TRBV4-1 to TRBJ2-3; 8 bases map to TRBD2. The CDR3 extends over 22 amino acids. The germline V gene has CDR1 MGHRA and CDR2 YSYEKL. V was clipped by 4 bases and J by 4 bases; unmatched bases: 28.

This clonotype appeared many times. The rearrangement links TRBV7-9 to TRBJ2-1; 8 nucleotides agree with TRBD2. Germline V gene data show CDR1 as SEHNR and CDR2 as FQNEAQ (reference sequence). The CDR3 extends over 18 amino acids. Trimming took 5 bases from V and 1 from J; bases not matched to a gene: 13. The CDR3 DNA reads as TGTGCCAGCAGCCCATCTCCCTCTAGCGGGCTTTCCTACAATGAGCAGTTCTTC. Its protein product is CASSPSPSSGLSYNEQFF. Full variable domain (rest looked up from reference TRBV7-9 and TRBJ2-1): DTGVSQNPRHKITKRGQNVTFRCDPISEHNRLYWYRQTLGQGPEFLTYFQNEAQLEKSRLLSDRFSAERPKGSFSTLEIQRTEQGDSAMYLCASSPSPSSGLSYNEQFFGPGTRLTVL.

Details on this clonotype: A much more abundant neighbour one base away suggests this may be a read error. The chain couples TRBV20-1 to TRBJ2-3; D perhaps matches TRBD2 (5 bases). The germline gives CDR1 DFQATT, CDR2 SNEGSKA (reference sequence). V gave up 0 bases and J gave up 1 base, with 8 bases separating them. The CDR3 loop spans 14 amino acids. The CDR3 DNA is TGCAGTGCTAGAGATGAAGCGGGCACAGATACGCAGTATTTT. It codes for CSARDEAGTDTQYF.

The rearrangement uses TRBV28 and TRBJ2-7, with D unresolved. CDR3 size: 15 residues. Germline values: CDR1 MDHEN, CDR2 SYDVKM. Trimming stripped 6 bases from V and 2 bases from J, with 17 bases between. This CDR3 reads CASRMCLVRAYEQYF. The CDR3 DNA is TGTGCCAGCAGGATGTGCCTCGTGCGTGCCTACGAGCAGTACTTC.

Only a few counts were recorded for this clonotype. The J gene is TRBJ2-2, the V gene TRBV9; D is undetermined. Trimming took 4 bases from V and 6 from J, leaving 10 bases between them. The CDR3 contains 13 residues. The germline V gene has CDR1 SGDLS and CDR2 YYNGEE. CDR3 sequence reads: CASSPGSSGELFF. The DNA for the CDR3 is TGTGCCAGCAGCCCCGGGTCGTCCGGGGAGCTGTTTTTT. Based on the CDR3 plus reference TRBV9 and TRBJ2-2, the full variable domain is DSGVTQTPKHLITATGQRVTLRCSPRSGDLSVYWYQQSLDQGLQFLIQYYNGEERAKGNILERFSAQQFPDLHSELNLSSLELGDSALYFCASSPGSSGELFFGEGSRLTVL.

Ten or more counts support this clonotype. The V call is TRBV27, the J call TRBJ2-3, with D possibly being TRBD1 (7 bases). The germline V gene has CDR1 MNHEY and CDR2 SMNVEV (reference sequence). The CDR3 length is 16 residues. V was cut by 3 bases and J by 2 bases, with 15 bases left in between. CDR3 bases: TGTGCCAGCAGTTTTTTTGGAGGGGGCAACACAGATACGCAGTATTTT. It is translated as CASSFFGGGNTDTQYF.

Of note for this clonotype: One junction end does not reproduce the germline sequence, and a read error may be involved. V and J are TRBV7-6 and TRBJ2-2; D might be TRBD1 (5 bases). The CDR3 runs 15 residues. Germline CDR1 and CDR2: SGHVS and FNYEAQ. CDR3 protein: CASGLVQGDTGELFF. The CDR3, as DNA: TGTGCCAGCGGCTTAGTGCAGGGTGACACCGGGGAGCTGTTTTTT.

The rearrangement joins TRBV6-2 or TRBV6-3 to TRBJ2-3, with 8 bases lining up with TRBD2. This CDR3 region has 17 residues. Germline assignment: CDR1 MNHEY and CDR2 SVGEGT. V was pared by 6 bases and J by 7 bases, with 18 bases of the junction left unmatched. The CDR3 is CASSPFGLAGARYTQYF. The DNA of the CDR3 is TGTGCCAGCAGCCCGTTTGGGCTAGCGGGTGCCCGTTATACGCAGTATTTT.

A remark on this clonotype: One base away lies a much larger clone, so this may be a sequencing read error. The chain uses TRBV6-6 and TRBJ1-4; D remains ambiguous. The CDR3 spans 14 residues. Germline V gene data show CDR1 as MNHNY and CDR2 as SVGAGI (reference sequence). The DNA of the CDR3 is TGTGCCAGCAAACCGGGAGCAACTAATGAAAAACTGTATTTT. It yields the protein CASKPGATNEKLYF.

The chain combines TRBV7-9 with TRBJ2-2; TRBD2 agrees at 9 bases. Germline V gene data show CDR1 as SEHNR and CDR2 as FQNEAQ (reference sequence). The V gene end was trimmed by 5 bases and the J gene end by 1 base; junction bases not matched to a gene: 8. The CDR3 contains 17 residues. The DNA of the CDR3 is TGTGCCAGCAGCAGTCGACTAGCGGATAAGAACACCGGGGAGCTGTTTTTT. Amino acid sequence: CASSSRLADKNTGELFF.

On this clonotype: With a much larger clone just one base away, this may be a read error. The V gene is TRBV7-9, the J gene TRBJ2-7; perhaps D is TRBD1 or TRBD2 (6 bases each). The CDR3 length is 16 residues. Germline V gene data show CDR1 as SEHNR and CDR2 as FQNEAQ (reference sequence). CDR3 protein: CACSPAGGGTSYEQYF. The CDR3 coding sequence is TGTGCCTGCAGCCCGGCGGGTGGGGGGACATCCTACGAGCAGTACTTC.

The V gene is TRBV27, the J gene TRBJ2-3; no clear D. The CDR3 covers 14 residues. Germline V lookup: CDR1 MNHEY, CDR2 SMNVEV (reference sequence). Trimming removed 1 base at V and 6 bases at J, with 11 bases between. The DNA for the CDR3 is TGTGCCAGCAGTTTATTTTCCAGGCTCGATACGCAGTATTTT. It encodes CASSLFSRLDTQYF.

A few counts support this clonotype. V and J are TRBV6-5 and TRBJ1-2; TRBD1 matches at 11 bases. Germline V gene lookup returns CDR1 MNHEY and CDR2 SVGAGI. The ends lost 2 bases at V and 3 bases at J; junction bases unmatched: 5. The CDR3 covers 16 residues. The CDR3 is CASSYVDRGLDYGYTF. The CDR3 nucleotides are TGTGCCAGCAGTTACGTGGACAGGGGGCTAGACTATGGCTACACCTTC.

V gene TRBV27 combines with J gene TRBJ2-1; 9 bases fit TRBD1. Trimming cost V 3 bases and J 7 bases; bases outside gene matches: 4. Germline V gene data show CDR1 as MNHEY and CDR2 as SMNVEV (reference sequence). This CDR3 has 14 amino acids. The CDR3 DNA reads TGTGCCAGCAGTTTCGTGACAGGGGGGAATGAGCAGTTCTTC. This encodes CASSFVTGGNEQFF.

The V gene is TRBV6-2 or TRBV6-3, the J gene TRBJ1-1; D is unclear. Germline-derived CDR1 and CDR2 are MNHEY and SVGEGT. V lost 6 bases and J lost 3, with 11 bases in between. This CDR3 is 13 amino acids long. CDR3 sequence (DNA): TGTGCCAGCAGGGACTCCAGTTACACTGAAGCTTTCTTT. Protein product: CASRDSSYTEAFF.

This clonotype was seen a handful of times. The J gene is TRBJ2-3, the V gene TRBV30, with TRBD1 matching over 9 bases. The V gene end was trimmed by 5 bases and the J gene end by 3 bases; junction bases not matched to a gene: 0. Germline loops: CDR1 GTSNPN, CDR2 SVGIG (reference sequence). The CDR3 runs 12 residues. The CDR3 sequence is CAWDRGTDTQYF. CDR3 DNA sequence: TGTGCCTGGGACAGGGGGACAGATACGCAGTATTTT.

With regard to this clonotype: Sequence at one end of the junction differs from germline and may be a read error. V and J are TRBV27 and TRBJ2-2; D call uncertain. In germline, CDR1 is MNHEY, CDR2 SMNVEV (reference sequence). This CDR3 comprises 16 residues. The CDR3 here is CAGSFLRKGGTGELFF. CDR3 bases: TGTGCCGGCAGTTTCCTAAGAAAGGGTGGAACCGGGGAGCTGTTTTTT.

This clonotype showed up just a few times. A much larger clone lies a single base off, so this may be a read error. CDR3 sequence reads: CASGLLNQETQYF. The CDR3 coding sequence is TGTGCCAGCGGGCTCCTGAATCAAGAGACCCAGTACTTC. V usage is TRBV7-9 and J usage is TRBJ2-5, with D unclear. The germline CDR1 and CDR2 sequences are SEHNR and FQNEAQ (reference sequence). The V end was cut by 8 bases, the J end by 2 bases, with 12 bases between. This CDR3 region has 13 residues.

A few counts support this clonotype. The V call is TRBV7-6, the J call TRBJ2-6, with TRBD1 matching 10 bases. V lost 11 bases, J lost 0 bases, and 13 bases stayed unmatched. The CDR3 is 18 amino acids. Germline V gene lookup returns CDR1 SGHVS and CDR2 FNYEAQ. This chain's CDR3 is CAVPRGQGVSSGANVLTF. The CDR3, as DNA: TGTGCCGTACCTCGAGGACAGGGGGTTAGCTCTGGGGCCAACGTCCTGACTTTC.

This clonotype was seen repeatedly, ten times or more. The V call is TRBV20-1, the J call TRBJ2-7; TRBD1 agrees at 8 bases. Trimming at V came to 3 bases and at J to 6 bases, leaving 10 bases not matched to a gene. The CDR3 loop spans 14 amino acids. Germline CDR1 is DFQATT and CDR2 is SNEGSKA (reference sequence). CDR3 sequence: CSASGWTGMAEQYF. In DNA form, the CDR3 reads TGCAGTGCTAGCGGTTGGACAGGGATGGCCGAGCAGTACTTC.

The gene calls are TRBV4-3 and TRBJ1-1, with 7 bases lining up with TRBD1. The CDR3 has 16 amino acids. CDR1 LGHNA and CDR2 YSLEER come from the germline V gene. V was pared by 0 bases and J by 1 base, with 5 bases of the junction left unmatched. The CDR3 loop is CASSQDARTGNTEAFF. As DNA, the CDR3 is TGCGCCAGCAGCCAAGATGCCCGGACAGGGAACACTGAAGCTTTCTTT.

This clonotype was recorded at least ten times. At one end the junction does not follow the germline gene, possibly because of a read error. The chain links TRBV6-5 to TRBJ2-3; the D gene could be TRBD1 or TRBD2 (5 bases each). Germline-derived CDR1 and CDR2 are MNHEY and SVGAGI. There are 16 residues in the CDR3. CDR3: CASSYSGDRNTDTQYF. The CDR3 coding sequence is TGTGCCAGCAGCTACTCCGGGGACCGTAACACAGATACGCAGTATTTT.

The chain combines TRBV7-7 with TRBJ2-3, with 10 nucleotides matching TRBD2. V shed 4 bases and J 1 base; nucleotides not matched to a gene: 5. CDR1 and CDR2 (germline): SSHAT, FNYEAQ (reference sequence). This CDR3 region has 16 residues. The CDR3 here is CASSSSLAGGTDTQYF. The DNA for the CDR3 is TGTGCCAGCAGCTCGTCCCTAGCGGGGGGCACAGATACGCAGTATTTT.

The CDR3 DNA is TGCAGCGTGACGGGACGGCGGCGCGCTGAAGCTTTCTTT. It codes for CSVTGRRRAEAFF. The chain has TRBV29-1 and TRBJ1-1, with D tentatively TRBD1 (5 bases). The ends were cut back, 6 bases at V and 6 bases at J, with 17 bases in the middle. CDR3 length: 13 amino acids. In germline, CDR1 is SQVTM, CDR2 ANQGSEA.

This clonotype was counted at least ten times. The CDR3 is CSARDGSGQETQYF. CDR3 nucleotide sequence: TGCAGTGCTAGAGATGGTAGCGGACAAGAGACCCAGTACTTC. This chain joins TRBV20-1 and TRBJ2-5; tentatively, D is TRBD2 (6 bases). Trimming cost V 0 bases and J 2 bases, with 10 bases left between them. Per the germline V gene, CDR1 is DFQATT and CDR2 is SNEGSKA (reference sequence). CDR3 length equals 14 residues.

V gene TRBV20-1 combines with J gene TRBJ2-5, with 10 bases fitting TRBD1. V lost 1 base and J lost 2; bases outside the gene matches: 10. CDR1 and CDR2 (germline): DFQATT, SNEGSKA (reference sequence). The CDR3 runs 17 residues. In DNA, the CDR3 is TGCAGTGCTAGAGGTCCGACAGGGGGCGCAGGGCAAGAGACCCAGTACTTC. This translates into CSARGPTGGAGQETQYF.

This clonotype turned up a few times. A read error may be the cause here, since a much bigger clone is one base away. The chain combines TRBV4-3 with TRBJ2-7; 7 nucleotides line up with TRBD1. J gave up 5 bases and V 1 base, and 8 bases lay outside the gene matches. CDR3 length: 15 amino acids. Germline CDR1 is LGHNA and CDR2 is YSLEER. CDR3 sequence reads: CASSQGDSLDDEQYF. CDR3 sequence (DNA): TGCGCCAGCAGCCAAGGGGACAGTTTAGACGACGAGCAGTACTTC.

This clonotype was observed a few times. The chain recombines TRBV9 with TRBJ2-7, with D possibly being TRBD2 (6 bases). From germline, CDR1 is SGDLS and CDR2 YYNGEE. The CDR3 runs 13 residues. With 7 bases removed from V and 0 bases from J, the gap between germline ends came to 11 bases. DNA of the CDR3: TGTGCCAGCTCGGAGGGAGACTCCTACGAGCAGTACTTC. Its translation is CASSEGDSYEQYF.